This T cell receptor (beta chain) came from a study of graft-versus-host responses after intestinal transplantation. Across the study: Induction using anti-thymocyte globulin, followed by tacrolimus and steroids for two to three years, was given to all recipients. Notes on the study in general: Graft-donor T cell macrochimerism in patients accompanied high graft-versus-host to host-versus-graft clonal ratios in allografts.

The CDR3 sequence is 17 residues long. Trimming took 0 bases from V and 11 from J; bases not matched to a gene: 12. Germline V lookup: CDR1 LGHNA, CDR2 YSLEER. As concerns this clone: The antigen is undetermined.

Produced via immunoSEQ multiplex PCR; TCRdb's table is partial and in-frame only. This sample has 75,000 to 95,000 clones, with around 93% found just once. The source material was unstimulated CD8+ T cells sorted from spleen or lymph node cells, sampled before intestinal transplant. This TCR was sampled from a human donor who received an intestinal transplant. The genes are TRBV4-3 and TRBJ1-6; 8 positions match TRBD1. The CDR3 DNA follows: TGCGCCAGCAGCCAAGACCCGGACAGGGATAATGAGGCACCCCTCCACTTT. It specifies CASSQDPDRDNEAPLHF.